This record concerns one TCR beta chain sequence. Its specificity is not known. CDR1 is SGHKS, CDR2 YYEKEE, per germline (reference sequence). The CDR3 length is 13 residues. The V end was cut by 3 bases, the J end by 3 bases, with 10 bases between. The source of the sample is a study of Tregs in tolerant kidney transplant recipients. Whole-study context: An approximately three-day belatacept mixed lymphocyte reaction, sometimes plus 5-day graft donor restimulation, preceded CD4+CD25+CD127- sorting. Sorting used antibodies to exclude donor cells.

The repertoire was sequenced with immunoSEQ multiplex PCR; TCRdb's copy has only in-frame clones and lacks some. The table has 25,000 to 35,000 clones, 82% seen once; the top ten hold approximately 2.2%. Study results and limitations: Activated donor B cell expansion appeared to reveal the most relevant donor-specific TCRbeta repertoire. No direct test of biological reproducibility was done here.

Sequenced sample: Tregs from blood cultured with allogeneic cells. This chain links TRBV5-5 with TRBJ2-7; TRBD2 is a possible D gene (5 bases). The receptor comes from a human donor in good health. The CDR3 coding sequence is TGTGCCAGCAGCTACCCCGGGAACTACGAGCAGTACTTC. Residues: CASSYPGNYEQYF.